Listed below are T cell receptor beta chains from one sample, sequenced in a study of T cell repertoires in cytomegalovirus infection. TCRdb reanalysed the reads using MiXCR and keeps one entry per CDR3 protein. Altogether under 200,000 distinct CDR3 sequences are present, less than 9.5% being singletons, with the ten largest covering approximately 4.2%. Input material: PBMCs. Every receptor here comes from a human donor in good health (CMV status not recorded). Some clones in this sample may be carry-over from other donors' samples. The conserved cysteine and the conserved F or W are not part of the CDR3 here. D genes are given only for firm matches.

TRBJ2-5 TRBD1 TRBV12-3/TRBV12-4 ASSLGSAGGETQY
TRBJ2-2 . TRBV27 ASSLMGTELF
TRBJ1-1 . TRBV7-2 ASSLNGFYEAF
TRBJ2-1 TRBD1 TRBV20-1 SATRQGSYNEQF
TRBJ2-5 . TRBV20-1 SANPSSSWQETQY
TRBJ2-2 TRBD2 TRBV11-2 ASSLVAGDQTGELF
TRBJ1-3 TRBD1 TRBV2 ASSRQGSGNTIY
TRBJ2-1 TRBD2 TRBV7-8 ASSMPTSGEHNEQF
TRBJ2-7 . TRBV28 ASHGLRYQTYEQY
TRBJ1-6 . TRBV7-6 ASSLASPTGHSSYNSPLH
TRBJ1-3 . TRBV7-9 ASSTAGTIGNTIY
TRBJ2-3 TRBD2 TRBV5-6 ASSLESGGRFTDTQY
TRBJ2-1 . TRBV7-8 ASSPDHRGSSYNEQF
TRBJ1-4 . TRBV29-1 SARTGVEKLF
TRBJ2-5 . TRBV12-3/TRBV12-4 ASRPAGLQETQY
TRBJ1-5 . TRBV15 ATSRDGHDQPQH
TRBJ2-7 . TRBV11-2 ASSADRVTREQY
TRBJ2-5 . TRBV12-3/TRBV12-4 ASSRNRVRETQY
TRBJ1-5 . TRBV30 AWTTQRRTAGNQPQH
TRBJ2-1 TRBD2 TRBV5-5 ASSSRREGGSNEQF
TRBJ2-7 . TRBV7-2 ASSLVRGEQY
TRBJ2-1 TRBD2 TRBV12-3/TRBV12-4 ASSPRGSGRFLNEQF
TRBJ2-7 . TRBV7-2 ASSLLGGAEQY
TRBJ2-1 TRBD2 TRBV2 ASRGTTSGNEQF
TRBJ2-1 . TRBV28 ASSPPDNEQF
TRBJ2-7 . TRBV5-1 ASSWSGRTPYEQY
TRBJ1-2 . TRBV28 ASSFRDPYGYT
TRBJ1-1 . TRBV7-8 ASSSDTAEAF
TRBJ2-7 TRBD2 TRBV29-1 SVELAGGYEQY
TRBJ2-1 . TRBV7-8 ASSSDRAGNYNEQF
TRBJ1-2 . TRBV5-6 ASSRPDRLNGYT
TRBJ2-2 . TRBV24-1 ATSVRNTGELF
TRBJ2-5 . TRBV28 ASSPPRQVETQY
TRBJ2-7 TRBD2 TRBV19 ASARRLAGTYEQY
TRBJ2-7 TRBD2 TRBV28 ASIERGTYEQY
TRBJ2-7 . TRBV5-4 AGGHFGMGEQY
TRBJ2-1 TRBD2 TRBV18 ATKTSGGVNEQF
TRBJ2-1 . TRBV7-9 ASSFGHLYNEQF
TRBJ1-2 . TRBV7-2 ASSLPGRPSYGYT
TRBJ2-1 . TRBV20-1 SASYGLRNNEQF
TRBJ1-4 . TRBV2 ATRRTAATNEKLF
TRBJ1-2 . TRBV7-2 ASSLGGRGTGYT
TRBJ1-1 . TRBV5-5 ASSLTGKGGAEAF
TRBJ2-3 . TRBV3-1 ASSYGGADTQY
TRBJ2-1 . TRBV14 ASSQDLGQVHNEQF
TRBJ1-1 . TRBV6-1 ATDRDGQGLGEAF
TRBJ1-4 . TRBV28 ASSPQGTTNEKLF
TRBJ1-2 . TRBV29-1 SVEEWRQHRISYGYT
TRBJ1-1 . TRBV7-9 ASRRGIDTEAF
TRBJ2-1 . TRBV7-3 ASSLLGNNEQF
TRBJ1-2 TRBD1 TRBV20-1 SAKPGQETRRGYT
TRBJ2-2 . TRBV7-9 ASSLFRDGELF
TRBJ1-1 TRBD1 TRBV27 ASSSPKGAYTEAF